Below, 19 T cell receptor beta chains from the same sample are listed, as sequenced in a study of blood T cell repertoires in COVID-19. The method was immunoSEQ multiplex PCR; TCRdb's version includes in-frame clones alone and lacks a portion of them. The table has approximately 190,000 clones, over 80% seen once. The sequenced sample consisted of peripheral blood. Receptors were obtained from a woman between 55 and 75 years old with COVID-19, enrolled during active disease.

A remark on this clone: At one end the junction does not follow the germline gene, possibly because of a read error. The V call is TRBV9, the J call TRBJ2-1; 14 bases line up with TRBD2. There are 17 residues in the CDR3. Germline loops: CDR1 SGDLS, CDR2 YYNGEE. The chain's CDR3 is CASTVGEGTSGSNEQFF. In DNA form, the CDR3 reads TGTGCCAGCACCGTAGGTGAGGGGACTAGCGGGAGCAATGAGCAGTTCTTC.

The chain recombines TRBV5-1 with TRBJ1-5, with a weak D call TRBD1 (6 bases). The CDR3 spans 16 residues. Germline V CDR1 and CDR2: SGHRS, YFSETQ. Trimming shortened V by 0 bases and J by 1 base, and 11 bases separated the two germline ends. CDR3 DNA: TGCGCCAGCAGCTTGGACGGACAGCAAAGCAATCAGCCCCAGCATTTT. Translated: CASSLDGQQSNQPQHF.

This clone came up a few times. V usage is TRBV10-3 and J usage is TRBJ2-2; 9 nucleotides align to TRBD2. In germline, CDR1 is ENHRY, CDR2 SYGVKD. CDR3 length equals 16 residues. J lost 2 bases, V lost 3 bases, and 4 bases had no gene match. The CDR3 coding sequence is TGTGCCATCAGTGATAGTGGGACTAGCAACACCGGGGAGCTGTTTTTT. Its translation: CAISDSGTSNTGELFF.

The rearrangement links TRBV12-5 to TRBJ2-1; TRBD1 matches at 10 bases. The CDR3 runs 16 residues. Germline V CDR1 and CDR2: LGHNT, FRNRAP. V shed 5 bases and J 1 base; nucleotides not matched to a gene: 5. The CDR3 DNA sequence: TGTGCTAGTGGTCCGACAGGGGGCCTATCCTACAATGAGCAGTTCTTC. Its translation is CASGPTGGLSYNEQFF.

The rearrangement links TRBV2 to TRBJ2-7; no firm D call. Germline V gene lookup returns CDR1 SNHLY and CDR2 FYNNEI. CDR3 length: 12 amino acids. The V end lost 4 bases, the J end lost 3 bases, and 7 bases lay between the germline ends. CDR3 bases: TGTGCCAGCAGTGGTGCCAGCTACGAGCAGTACTTC. It is translated as CASSGASYEQYF.

The chain recombines TRBV11-2 with TRBJ2-7; 11 nucleotides agree with TRBD2. Germline V gene lookup returns CDR1 SGHAT and CDR2 FQNNGV. The CDR3 is made up of 16 amino acids. V was clipped by 4 bases and J by 6 bases; unmatched bases: 11. The CDR3 here is CASSYSTTSGMGEQYF. The CDR3 DNA is TGTGCCAGCAGCTACTCTACGACTAGCGGGATGGGCGAGCAGTACTTC.

This clone was seen just once. CDR3 sequence (DNA): TGCGCCAGCAGCTTGGTTCGGGGGGTCCAAGAGACCCAGTACTTC. It yields the protein CASSLVRGVQETQYF. This sequence joins TRBV5-1 and TRBJ2-5; 7 nucleotides match TRBD2. The V gene end was trimmed by 0 bases and the J gene end by 1 base; junction bases not matched to a gene: 3. From germline, CDR1 is SGHRS and CDR2 YFSETQ. The CDR3 length is 15 residues.

The chain is built from TRBV5-4 and TRBJ1-2, with D perhaps matching TRBD1 (6 bases). The V and J ends lost 0 bases and 2 bases respectively, with 20 bases between them. This CDR3 contains 18 residues. Germline loops: CDR1 SGHNT, CDR2 YYREEE (reference sequence). This CDR3 is CASSLGTRTADLNYGYTF. The CDR3 nucleotides are TGTGCCAGCAGCTTGGGAACCCGGACAGCCGATCTCAACTATGGCTACACCTTC. Variable domain in full (rest from reference TRBV5-4 and TRBJ1-2): ETGVTQSPTHLIKTRGQQVTLRCSSQSGHNTVSWYQQALGQGPQFIFQYYREEENGRGNFPPRFSGLQFPNYSSELNVNALELDDSALYLCASSLGTRTADLNYGYTFGSGTRLTVV.

This clone was recorded once. The gene calls are TRBV7-9 and TRBJ2-3; the match to TRBD2 covers 13 bases. This CDR3 spans 17 amino acids. Germline CDR1 and CDR2: SEHNR and FQNEAQ (reference sequence). With V trimmed by 2 bases and J by 5 bases, 7 bases remained unmatched. CDR3 in amino acids: CASSLRGLAGWGDTQYF. The CDR3 DNA reads TGTGCCAGCAGCTTAAGGGGACTAGCGGGATGGGGAGATACGCAGTATTTT.

This rearrangement joins TRBV9 to TRBJ2-5; D may be TRBD1 (5 bases). The germline V gene has CDR1 SGDLS and CDR2 YYNGEE. The V end was cut by 3 bases, the J end by 1 base, with 7 bases between. CDR3 length: 13 residues. The CDR3 bases are TGTGCCAGCAGCGCAGGGTTCCAAGAGACCCAGTACTTC. Residues: CASSAGFQETQYF.

This rearrangement joins TRBV7-5 to TRBJ2-2; no check of the table's D call, TRBD1, against the DNA was made. TRBV7-5 represents a pseudogene. CDR3 length: 13 residues. For the CDR3, the DNA is TGTGCCAGAAGCTTAGTAGGGGTTGGGGAGCTGTTTTTT. Translated, it gives CARSLVGVGELFF.

This sequence joins TRBV5-4 and TRBJ1-1; the match to TRBD1 covers 7 bases. Germline CDR1 is SGHNT and CDR2 is YYREEE (reference sequence). The CDR3 is 15 amino acids. The V segment lost 4 bases and the J segment 1 base; nucleotides outside the gene matches: 7. The DNA for the CDR3 is TGTGCCAGCAGCGTGAAAGGGGGCGGGAACACTGAAGCTTTCTTT. Its translation: CASSVKGGGNTEAFF.

The chain uses TRBV25-1 and TRBJ1-1, with D possibly matching TRBD1 (5 bases). V was shortened by 4 bases and J by 4 bases, with 13 bases between the two germline ends. Germline values: CDR1 MGHDK, CDR2 SYGVNS. CDR3 length equals 14 residues. CDR3 DNA: TGTGCCAGCAGTGCACAGGCCTCGGGCACTGAAGCTTTCTTT. Encoded protein: CASSAQASGTEAFF. Filled out from reference TRBV25-1 and TRBJ1-1, the complete variable domain reads EADIYQTPRYLVIGTGKKITLECSQTMGHDKMYWYQQDPGMELHLIHYSYGVNSTEKGDLSSESTVSRIRTEHFPLTLESARPSHTSQYLCASSAQASGTEAFFGQGTRLTVV.

This chain joins TRBV3-1 (or the pseudogene TRBV3-2) and TRBJ1-1, with D maybe TRBD1 (6 bases). The germline V and J ends were trimmed by 6 bases and 0 bases, with 17 bases remaining between them. Germline V gene sequence: CDR1 LGHDT, CDR2 YNNKEL (reference sequence). This CDR3 spans 16 amino acids. CDR3 region: CASSGGGGRVNTEAFF. The CDR3, as DNA: TGTGCCAGCAGTGGCGGCGGGGGGCGTGTGAACACTGAAGCTTTCTTT.

The chain recombines TRBV4-3 with TRBJ1-4, with no clear D. CDR3 size: 17 residues. Germline values: CDR1 LGHNA, CDR2 YSLEER. Trimming stripped 1 base from V and 0 bases from J, with 12 bases between. CDR3 sequence (DNA): TGCGCCAGCAGCCAAGTGATATGGACTGCAACTAATGAAAAACTGTTTTTT. It is translated as CASSQVIWTATNEKLFF.

This chain uses TRBV10-1 with TRBJ1-2, with unresolved D. V lost 0 bases, J lost 2 bases, and 7 bases lay in between. Germline V CDR1 and CDR2: WNHNN, SYGVQD (reference sequence). The CDR3 length is 14 residues. The CDR3, as DNA: TGCGCCAGCAGTGAGTCGGGCATCAACTATGGCTACACCTTC. As protein: CASSESGINYGYTF.

V gene TRBV28 combines with J gene TRBJ1-1; D may be TRBD1 (5 bases). The germline V and J ends were trimmed by 3 bases and 3 bases, with 11 bases remaining between them. Germline lookup yields CDR1 MDHEN and CDR2 SYDVKM. CDR3 size: 14 residues. The CDR3 coding sequence is TGTGCCAGCAGTTTGGGGATAGGGGACACTGAAGCTTTCTTT. Its protein is CASSLGIGDTEAFF.

This clone was recorded many times. The rearrangement links TRBV2 to TRBJ2-5, with D possibly TRBD2 on 6 matching bases. Germline V gene sequence: CDR1 SNHLY, CDR2 FYNNEI. CDR3 length: 15 amino acids. V lost 0 bases to trimming and J lost 9 bases, with 17 bases between them. The DNA of the CDR3 is TGTGCCAGCAGTGAAGCGCGCGGGGCGGAGGGAGCCCAGTACTTC. This translates into CASSEARGAEGAQYF.

The genes are TRBV7-3 and TRBJ2-3, with a tentative D call TRBD2 (5 bases). Trimming pared 3 bases from V and 2 bases from J, leaving 18 bases between. The CDR3 extends over 17 amino acids. The germline V gene has CDR1 SGHTA and CDR2 FQGTGA. CDR3 nucleotide sequence: TGTGCCAGCAGCTTGCGCTCGGGGTCTCCCTCCACAGATACGCAGTATTTT. Residues: CASSLRSGSPSTDTQYF.